Listed below are T cell receptor beta chains from one sample, sequenced in a study of cytomegalovirus exposure and HLA in healthy donors. TCRdb's table, derived via immunoSEQ multiplex PCR, lists solely in-frame clones and lacks some. The data show 200,000 to 250,000 clones, with 80% to 90% seen just once and roughly 0.22% held by the top ten. Sequenced material: PBMCs. These receptors were collected from a girl aged 2-10 years in good health and CMV-seronegative. CDR3s include the opening cysteine and the closing phenylalanine or tryptophan. The D gene is left open where the match is weak. Expanded clones are given a class, and other clones once, few, many or no size at all.

clone size: NA; J gene: TRBJ2-7; D gene: NA; V gene: TRBV9; CDR3 protein: CASSVGQGPYEQYF; CDR3 DNA: TGTGCCAGCAGCGTAGGTCAGGGTCCCTACGAGCAGTACTTC
clone size: once; J gene: TRBJ2-3; D gene: TRBD2; V gene: TRBV5-5; CDR3 protein: CASSLLAGGGFTDTQYF; CDR3 DNA: TGTGCCAGCAGCTTGTTAGCGGGAGGGGGCTTCACAGATACGCAGTATTTT
clone size: NA; J gene: TRBJ1-2; D gene: NA; V gene: TRBV21-1; CDR3 protein: CASREGKWTGKNYGYTF; CDR3 DNA: TGTGCCAGCAGAGAGGGTAAGTGGACAGGGAAAAACTATGGCTACACCTTC
clone size: few; J gene: TRBJ2-5; D gene: NA; V gene: TRBV5-1; CDR3 protein: CASSSGLRDIQETQYF; CDR3 DNA: TGCGCCAGCAGCTCGGGCCTCCGGGACATCCAAGAGACCCAGTACTTC
clone size: once; J gene: TRBJ1-1; D gene: TRBD1; V gene: TRBV6-4; CDR3 protein: CASSSRPGGRTEAFF; CDR3 DNA: TGTGCCAGCAGTTCACGACCAGGGGGGCGGACTGAAGCTTTCTTT
clone size: NA; J gene: TRBJ1-2; D gene: NA; V gene: TRBV7-7; CDR3 protein: CASRFSRGEYGYTF; CDR3 DNA: TGTGCCAGCAGGTTCTCCAGGGGCGAGTATGGCTACACCTTC
clone size: NA; J gene: TRBJ1-2; D gene: TRBD1; V gene: TRBV23-1; CDR3 protein: CASRNRGGYGYTF; CDR3 DNA: TGCGCCAGCAGAAACAGGGGTGGATATGGCTACACCTTC
clone size: NA; J gene: TRBJ1-6; D gene: NA; V gene: TRBV19; CDR3 protein: CASSIGFTGGSPLHF; CDR3 DNA: TGTGCCAGTAGTATTGGTTTTACAGGCGGTTCACCCCTCCACTTT
clone size: NA; J gene: TRBJ2-1; D gene: NA; V gene: TRBV5-4; CDR3 protein: CASRTLGAPHNEQFF; CDR3 DNA: TGTGCCAGCCGGACCCTTGGGGCGCCCCACAATGAGCAGTTCTTC
clone size: NA; J gene: TRBJ2-1; D gene: NA; V gene: TRBV10-1; CDR3 protein: CASSERGLMNEQFF; CDR3 DNA: TGCGCCAGCAGTGAAAGGGGCCTGATGAATGAGCAGTTCTTC
clone size: NA; J gene: TRBJ2-3; D gene: NA; V gene: TRBV5-1; CDR3 protein: CASSWSRSGSTDTQYF; CDR3 DNA: TGCGCCAGCAGCTGGTCGAGAAGCGGAAGCACAGATACGCAGTATTTT
clone size: NA; J gene: TRBJ2-3; D gene: TRBD1; V gene: TRBV6-5; CDR3 protein: CASSYSTGQGTQYF; CDR3 DNA: TGTGCCAGCAGTTACTCGACGGGACAGGGAACGCAGTATTTT
clone size: NA; J gene: TRBJ1-4; D gene: TRBD1; V gene: TRBV29-1; CDR3 protein: CSVSLTGANEKLFF; CDR3 DNA: TGCAGCGTTTCTCTAACAGGGGCTAATGAAAAACTGTTTTTT
clone size: NA; J gene: TRBJ1-3; D gene: NA; V gene: TRBV5-8; CDR3 protein: CASSLAVFSGNTIYF; CDR3 DNA: TGTGCCAGCAGCTTGGCCGTGTTCTCTGGAAACACCATATATTTT
clone size: NA; J gene: TRBJ2-3; D gene: NA; V gene: TRBV21-1; CDR3 protein: CASSKGAETGTGTDTQYF; CDR3 DNA: TGTGCCAGCAGCAAAGGTGCTGAAACAGGGACAGGCACAGATACGCAGTATTTT
clone size: NA; J gene: TRBJ1-5; D gene: NA; V gene: TRBV5-1; CDR3 protein: CASSLSGQNNQPQHF; CDR3 DNA: TGCGCCAGCAGCCTTTCAGGGCAGAACAATCAGCCCCAGCATTTT
clone size: NA; J gene: TRBJ1-1; D gene: TRBD1; V gene: TRBV12-5; CDR3 protein: CASGSTGYTEAFF; CDR3 DNA: TGTGCTAGTGGTTCGACAGGGTACACTGAAGCTTTCTTT
clone size: NA; J gene: TRBJ2-3; D gene: TRBD2; V gene: TRBV7-9; CDR3 protein: CASSHGSGRVTDTQYF; CDR3 DNA: TGTGCCAGCAGCCACGGTAGCGGGAGGGTCACAGATACGCAGTATTTT
clone size: NA; J gene: TRBJ1-6; D gene: NA; V gene: TRBV7-9; CDR3 protein: CASSLALRRETPLHF; CDR3 DNA: TGTGCCAGCAGCTTAGCGTTGCGGAGGGAGACGCCCCTCCACTTT
clone size: NA; J gene: TRBJ2-2; D gene: TRBD2; V gene: TRBV15; CDR3 protein: CATSERGNGELFF; CDR3 DNA: TGTGCCACCTCCGAGCGGGGGAACGGGGAGCTGTTTTTT
clone size: NA; J gene: TRBJ2-1; D gene: NA; V gene: TRBV5-6; CDR3 protein: CASSLWRNEQFF; CDR3 DNA: TGTGCCAGCAGCTTGTGGCGGAATGAGCAGTTCTTC
clone size: NA; J gene: TRBJ1-6; D gene: NA; V gene: TRBV27; CDR3 protein: CASSYSGLGSYNSPLHF; CDR3 DNA: TGTGCCAGCAGCTATTCAGGGTTGGGTTCCTATAATTCACCCCTCCACTTT
clone size: NA; J gene: TRBJ2-1; D gene: TRBD2; V gene: TRBV4-1; CDR3 protein: CASSRETSGDYNEQFF; CDR3 DNA: TGCGCCAGCAGCCGAGAGACTAGCGGGGATTACAATGAGCAGTTCTTC
clone size: once; J gene: TRBJ1-1; D gene: TRBD1; V gene: TRBV18; CDR3 protein: CASSPSQGATEAFF; CDR3 DNA: TGTGCCAGCTCACCAAGTCAGGGGGCCACTGAAGCTTTCTTT
clone size: NA; J gene: TRBJ2-7; D gene: TRBD2; V gene: TRBV6-1; CDR3 protein: CASSPERGKHYEQYF; CDR3 DNA: TGTGCCAGCTCCCCGGAGCGGGGGAAGCACTACGAGCAGTACTTC
clone size: NA; J gene: TRBJ2-7; D gene: NA; V gene: TRBV7-9; CDR3 protein: CSSRFTEAYEQYF; CDR3 DNA: TGTTCCAGCAGATTTACTGAGGCCTACGAGCAGTACTTC
clone size: NA; J gene: TRBJ2-3; D gene: NA; V gene: TRBV9; CDR3 protein: CASSVAAVYTDTQYF; CDR3 DNA: TGTGCCAGCAGCGTAGCAGCGGTTTACACAGATACGCAGTATTTT
clone size: NA; J gene: TRBJ1-1; D gene: TRBD1; V gene: TRBV6-5; CDR3 protein: CASRGTGRGTEAFF; CDR3 DNA: TGTGCCAGCAGGGGGACAGGGAGGGGTACTGAAGCTTTCTTT
clone size: NA; J gene: TRBJ2-7; D gene: TRBD2; V gene: TRBV4-1; CDR3 protein: CASGTSGTSYEQYF; CDR3 DNA: TGCGCCAGCGGAACTAGCGGGACTTCCTACGAGCAGTACTTC
clone size: NA; J gene: TRBJ2-1; D gene: NA; V gene: TRBV5-6; CDR3 protein: CASKLLAINEQFF; CDR3 DNA: TGTGCCAGCAAGCTTCTAGCGATCAATGAGCAGTTCTTC
clone size: once; J gene: TRBJ2-2; D gene: TRBD1; V gene: TRBV6-1; CDR3 protein: CASSERGRAGELFF; CDR3 DNA: TGTGCCAGCAGTGAAAGGGGGCGCGCCGGGGAGCTGTTTTTT
clone size: NA; J gene: TRBJ2-3; D gene: TRBD2; V gene: TRBV27; CDR3 protein: CASSLSGTSGTDTQYF; CDR3 DNA: TGTGCCAGCAGTTTAAGCGGCACTAGCGGAACAGATACGCAGTATTTT
clone size: NA; J gene: TRBJ2-3; D gene: NA; V gene: TRBV7-2; CDR3 protein: CASLFSTDTQYF; CDR3 DNA: TGTGCCAGTCTATTTAGCACAGATACGCAGTATTTT
clone size: NA; J gene: TRBJ1-1; D gene: TRBD1; V gene: TRBV5-1; CDR3 protein: CASSLEGQGGADTEAFF; CDR3 DNA: TGCGCCAGCAGCTTGGAGGGACAGGGGGGAGCGGACACTGAAGCTTTCTTT
clone size: once; J gene: TRBJ1-5; D gene: NA; V gene: TRBV6-1; CDR3 protein: CASSIRRGNQPQHF; CDR3 DNA: TGTGCCAGCAGTATACGGAGGGGCAATCAGCCCCAGCATTTT
clone size: NA; J gene: TRBJ1-1; D gene: TRBD1; V gene: TRBV5-4; CDR3 protein: CASSLRQGGTEAFF; CDR3 DNA: TGTGCCAGCAGCCTGCGACAGGGGGGCACTGAAGCTTTCTTT
clone size: NA; J gene: TRBJ1-5; D gene: TRBD1; V gene: TRBV2; CDR3 protein: CASRGQGVRNQPQHF; CDR3 DNA: TGTGCCAGCCGAGGGCAGGGGGTGAGAAATCAGCCCCAGCATTTT
clone size: NA; J gene: TRBJ2-5; D gene: TRBD1; V gene: TRBV2; CDR3 protein: CASKLDRAYETQYF; CDR3 DNA: TGTGCCAGCAAATTGGACAGGGCGTACGAGACCCAGTACTTC
clone size: NA; J gene: TRBJ2-7; D gene: NA; V gene: TRBV13; CDR3 protein: CASSSVSGSYEQYF; CDR3 DNA: TGTGCCAGCAGCTCCGTGAGCGGCTCCTACGAGCAGTACTTC
clone size: few; J gene: TRBJ2-3; D gene: NA; V gene: TRBV13; CDR3 protein: CASSQIGASTDTQYF; CDR3 DNA: TGTGCCAGCAGCCAGATAGGGGCAAGCACAGATACGCAGTATTTT
clone size: NA; J gene: TRBJ2-7; D gene: TRBD1; V gene: TRBV25-1; CDR3 protein: CASSYGTGAYEQYF; CDR3 DNA: TGTGCCAGCAGTTATGGGACAGGGGCCTACGAGCAGTACTTC
clone size: NA; J gene: TRBJ2-3; D gene: TRBD2; V gene: TRBV2; CDR3 protein: CASPRTSGNPDTQYF; CDR3 DNA: TGTGCCAGCCCAAGGACTAGCGGGAACCCAGATACGCAGTATTTT
clone size: NA; J gene: TRBJ1-6; D gene: TRBD1; V gene: TRBV10-2; CDR3 protein: CASSDNRGNSPLHF; CDR3 DNA: TGCGCCAGCAGTGATAACAGGGGAAATTCACCCCTCCACTTT
clone size: NA; J gene: TRBJ1-2; D gene: NA; V gene: TRBV28; CDR3 protein: CASRQGLDYGYTF; CDR3 DNA: TGTGCCAGCAGGCAGGGGTTAGACTATGGCTACACCTTC
clone size: NA; J gene: TRBJ1-5; D gene: NA; V gene: TRBV6-1; CDR3 protein: CASSEQQGLIGNQPQHF; CDR3 DNA: TGTGCCAGCAGTGAACAGCAGGGGCTCATTGGCAATCAGCCCCAGCATTTT
clone size: NA; J gene: TRBJ1-5; D gene: TRBD1; V gene: TRBV28; CDR3 protein: CASKTPGQYSNQPQHF; CDR3 DNA: TGTGCCAGCAAGACCCCGGGACAGTATAGCAATCAGCCCCAGCATTTT
clone size: NA; J gene: TRBJ1-3; D gene: NA; V gene: TRBV4-1; CDR3 protein: CASSQGPSVSGNTIYF; CDR3 DNA: TGCGCCAGCAGCCAAGGCCCTTCAGTGTCTGGAAACACCATATATTTT
clone size: NA; J gene: TRBJ2-7; D gene: TRBD1; V gene: TRBV6-5; CDR3 protein: CASKGQGGAYEQYF; CDR3 DNA: TGTGCCAGCAAGGGACAGGGGGGTGCCTACGAGCAGTACTTC
clone size: NA; J gene: TRBJ1-3; D gene: NA; V gene: TRBV6-1; CDR3 protein: CAATVSGGNTIYF; CDR3 DNA: TGTGCAGCTACAGTTAGCGGGGGAAACACCATATATTTT
clone size: NA; J gene: TRBJ1-1; D gene: NA; V gene: TRBV10-3; CDR3 protein: CAISPGRASEAFF; CDR3 DNA: TGTGCCATCAGTCCGGGCAGGGCCTCTGAAGCTTTCTTT
clone size: NA; J gene: TRBJ2-7; D gene: TRBD2; V gene: TRBV2; CDR3 protein: CAIDLLAGMQYF; CDR3 DNA: TGTGCCATTGACCTACTAGCGGGCATGCAGTACTTC
clone size: NA; J gene: TRBJ2-1; D gene: TRBD1; V gene: TRBV6-6; CDR3 protein: CASSYGGQGGGEQFF; CDR3 DNA: TGTGCCAGCAGTTACGGGGGACAGGGAGGCGGTGAGCAGTTCTTC